The 15 T cell receptor beta chains reported below all come from one sample, sequenced in a study of shared T cell receptors in the human thymus. Profiled with immunoSEQ multiplex PCR; TCRdb holds only in-frame clones, not every one. Of under 700,000 clones listed, around 78% are singletons. These data also formed part of another study, on human thymus T cells.

Sequencing input: thymocytes. The receptors derive from a boy younger than two with a congenital heart defect.

This clone came up a few times. V gene TRBV19 combines with J gene TRBJ1-1; maybe TRBD1 (5 bases). The V gene lost 7 bases and the J gene lost 2 bases, with 11 bases spanning the gap. In germline, CDR1 is LNHDA, CDR2 SQIVND (reference sequence). CDR3 size: 13 residues. CDR3 bases: TGTGCCAGTATTGACAGCCCTAACACTGAAGCTTTCTTT. This codes for CASIDSPNTEAFF.

The chain joins TRBV4-1 to TRBJ1-3, with D uncertain. The CDR3 runs 15 residues. Between the trimmed V and J ends, which lost 0 bases and 0 bases, there was a span of 6 bases. Germline V gene sequence: CDR1 MGHRA, CDR2 YSYEKL. As DNA, the CDR3 is TGCGCCAGCAGCCAAGACAGTCACTCTGGAAACACCATATATTTT. Residues: CASSQDSHSGNTIYF.

This clone has a single count. This chain connects TRBV14 to TRBJ2-1, with TRBD2 as a possible D gene (6 bases). Germline CDR1 reads SGHDN; CDR2 reads FVKESK. V was pared by 0 bases and J by 5 bases, with 17 bases between. The CDR3 length is 17 residues. CDR3 DNA sequence: TGTGCCAGCAGCCAAGATCCCTCCGGGAGCTGGGACAATGAGCAGTTCTTC. Amino acid sequence: CASSQDPSGSWDNEQFF.

J is TRBJ2-1 and V is TRBV7-3; 9 bases agree with TRBD1. This CDR3 region has 16 residues. Trimming took 5 bases from V and 6 from J; bases not matched to a gene: 11. The germline CDR1 and CDR2 sequences are SGHTA and FQGTGA. The CDR3 reads CASSQPGQGLPNEQFF. The CDR3 DNA follows: TGTGCCAGCAGCCAACCGGGACAGGGCCTACCCAATGAGCAGTTCTTC.

The chain carries TRBV27 and TRBJ2-1; 10 nucleotides align to TRBD2. The length of the CDR3 is 16 residues. Germline V gene data show CDR1 as MNHEY and CDR2 as SMNVEV (reference sequence). J was trimmed by 0 bases and V by 3 bases; bases with no gene match: 2. This CDR3 reads CASSFPSGSSYNEQFF. CDR3 DNA sequence: TGTGCCAGCAGTTTCCCTAGCGGGAGCTCCTACAATGAGCAGTTCTTC.

CDR3 sequence reads: CASSQSRRTNEQFF. The CDR3 nucleotides are TGCGCCAGCAGCCAATCGAGGAGAACCAATGAGCAGTTCTTC. The rearrangement links TRBV4-3 to TRBJ2-1; D remains ambiguous. Deletions cut 2 bases from V and 6 bases from J, with 11 bases between. Germline V gene data show CDR1 as LGHNA and CDR2 as YSLEER. This CDR3 is 14 amino acids long.

The chain links TRBV6-1 to TRBJ2-3; 8 bases agree with TRBD2. Germline CDR1 reads MNHNS; CDR2 reads SASEGT. This CDR3 contains 15 residues. V trimming: 6 bases; J trimming: 2 bases; junction bases outside the gene matches: 7. CDR3 nucleotide sequence: TGTGCCAGCAGCAGACTAGCGCGTTCCACAGATACGCAGTATTTT. It encodes CASSRLARSTDTQYF.

The chain employs TRBV18 and TRBJ2-7, with 8 bases identical to TRBD1. Trimming cost V 3 bases and J 3 bases; bases outside gene matches: 7. In germline, CDR1 is KGHSH, CDR2 LQKENI. The CDR3 length is 15 residues. CDR3 sequence (DNA): TGTGCCAGCTCACCCGGGACAGGCCGGGACTACGAGCAGTACTTC. Translated: CASSPGTGRDYEQYF.

This clone has a handful of counts. The chain carries TRBV28 and TRBJ2-3, with 8 bases that match TRBD1. Germline V gives CDR1 MDHEN, CDR2 SYDVKM. This CDR3 region has 16 residues. The J segment lost 7 bases and the V segment lost 6 bases, leaving 15 bases of the junction unmatched. The CDR3: CASSPSRDRSMNTQYF. CDR3 nucleotides: TGTGCCAGCAGCCCTAGCCGGGACAGGAGCATGAATACGCAGTATTTT.

This rearrangement joins TRBV5-6 to TRBJ1-1; 8 nucleotides line up with TRBD1. J lost 2 bases, V lost 2 bases, and 8 bases had no gene match. This CDR3 is 16 amino acids long. Germline loops: CDR1 SGHDT, CDR2 YYEEEE. CDR3 DNA: TGTGCCAGCAGCTTAGACAGGGGAAGGGGCAACACTGAAGCTTTCTTT. The encoded protein is CASSLDRGRGNTEAFF.

V is TRBV30 and J is TRBJ2-1, with TRBD2 identical over 15 bases. The trim removed 4 bases at V and 0 bases at J, leaving 16 bases unmatched. The CDR3 has 21 residues. Germline values: CDR1 GTSNPN, CDR2 SVGIG (reference sequence). This chain's CDR3 is CAWTTAGSGTSGRNSYNEQFF. The CDR3 DNA is TGTGCCTGGACGACGGCGGGGTCCGGGACTAGCGGGAGGAACTCCTACAATGAGCAGTTCTTC.

The J gene is TRBJ2-6, the V gene TRBV29-1; 7 nucleotides align to TRBD1. The CDR3 has 20 amino acids. Unmatched junction bases numbered 18, after V lost 4 bases and J lost 0 bases. Germline lookup yields CDR1 SQVTM and CDR2 ANQGSEA. In DNA form, the CDR3 reads TGCAGCGTTGGATACTCCCCACGACAGGGCGGTATCTCTGGGGCCAACGTCCTGACTTTC. This gives the protein CSVGYSPRQGGISGANVLTF.

The V gene is TRBV7-2, the J gene TRBJ1-1; the D gene is possibly TRBD1 (5 bases). Germline V gives CDR1 SGHTA, CDR2 FQGNSA. Trimming removed 1 base from V and 1 base from J, with 10 bases in between. The CDR3 is 15 residues long. CDR3 sequence reads: CASSLDFGGNTEAFF. The CDR3 bases are TGTGCCAGCAGCTTAGACTTCGGGGGGAACACTGAAGCTTTCTTT.

The chain is built from TRBV15 and TRBJ1-1; TRBD1 matches 9 bases. Looked up from germline, CDR1 is LNHNV and CDR2 is YYDKDF (reference sequence). CDR3 length: 16 residues. Trimming at V came to 1 base and at J to 1 base, leaving 4 bases not matched to a gene. CDR3 loop: CATSRGGQGTNTEAFF. CDR3 nucleotide sequence: TGTGCCACCAGCAGAGGTGGACAGGGGACGAACACTGAAGCTTTCTTT. Full variable domain (rest looked up from reference TRBV15 and TRBJ1-1): DAMVIQNPRYQVTQFGKPVTLSCSQTLNHNVMYWYQQKSSQAPKLLFHYYDKDFNNEADTPDNFQSRRPNTSFCFLDIRSPGLGDTAMYLCATSRGGQGTNTEAFFGQGTRLTVV.

The chain employs TRBV19 and TRBJ2-7, with TRBD2 matching 11 bases. Germline values: CDR1 LNHDA, CDR2 SQIVND (reference sequence). V trimming: 4 bases; J trimming: 2 bases; junction bases outside the gene matches: 4. The CDR3 is made up of 15 amino acids. This CDR3 reads CASSRASGGPYEQYF. The CDR3 DNA is TGTGCCAGTAGTAGGGCTAGCGGGGGGCCCTACGAGCAGTACTTC.